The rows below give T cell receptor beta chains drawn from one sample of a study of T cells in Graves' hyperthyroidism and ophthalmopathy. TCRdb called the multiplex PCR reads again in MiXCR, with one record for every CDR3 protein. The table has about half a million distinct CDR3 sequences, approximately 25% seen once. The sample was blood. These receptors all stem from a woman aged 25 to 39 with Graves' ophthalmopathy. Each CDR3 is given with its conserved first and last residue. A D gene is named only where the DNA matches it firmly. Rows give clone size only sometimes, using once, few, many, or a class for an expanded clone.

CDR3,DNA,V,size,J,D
CSALGTSLPDTQYF,TGCAGCGCTCTCGGGACCTCCTTACCAGATACGCAGTATTTT,TRBV29-1,many,TRBJ2-3,-
CASSLSRTGWDGYTF,TGTGCCAGCAGTTTATCGCGGACAGGGTGGGATGGCTACACCTTC,TRBV27,many,TRBJ1-2,TRBD1
CASSAMGSGGTYEQYF,TGTGCCAGCAGTGCCATGGGTAGCGGGGGAACCTACGAGCAGTACTTC,TRBV2,-,TRBJ2-7,TRBD2
CASSMSGFPNQPQHF,TGTGCCAGTAGTATGTCAGGTTTTCCTAATCAGCCCCAGCATTTT,TRBV19,many,TRBJ1-5,-
CASTHSGGQGSTEAFF,TGTGCCAGCACCCACTCCGGAGGACAGGGGTCCACTGAAGCTTTCTTT,TRBV6-1,many,TRBJ1-1,TRBD1
CATSRVRQGLSGNTIYF,TGTGCCACCAGCAGAGTCCGCCAAGGGCTCTCTGGAAACACCATATATTTT,TRBV15,many,TRBJ1-3,-
CASTMQGGLTGELFF,TGTGCCAGCACGATGCAGGGGGGCCTCACCGGGGAGCTGTTTTTT,TRBV6-1,-,TRBJ2-2,-
CASSQDAGISYEQYF,TGCGCCAGCAGCCAAGATGCTGGAATTTCCTACGAGCAGTACTTC,TRBV4-3,many,TRBJ2-7,-
CASSEFRQGETQYF,TGTGCCAGCTCAGAATTTCGGCAGGGGGAGACCCAGTACTTC,TRBV18,many,TRBJ2-5,-
CASSLYGKQNTEAFF,TGCGCCAGCAGCTTGTACGGTAAGCAGAACACTGAAGCTTTCTTT,TRBV5-1,many,TRBJ1-1,-
CATGQGSRPQETQYF,TGTGCCACCGGACAGGGCTCGAGGCCCCAAGAGACCCAGTACTTC,TRBV10-3,many,TRBJ2-5,TRBD1
CASRNLAPEQHF,TGTGCCAGCAGGAATCTAGCTCCCGAGCAGCACTTC,TRBV6-1,-,TRBJ2-7,-
CASRLPEWGQGTEAFF,TGTGCCAGCAGGCTCCCCGAATGGGGACAGGGGACTGAAGCTTTCTTT,TRBV12-3/TRBV12-4,-,TRBJ1-1,TRBD1
CASSGDNLNTEAFF,TGTGCCAGCAGTGGGGACAATTTGAACACTGAAGCTTTCTTT,TRBV6-1,many,TRBJ1-1,-
CASSPQEGPGQPQHF,TGTGCCAGCAGTCCGCAGGAGGGCCCCGGCCAGCCCCAGCATTTT,TRBV12-3/TRBV12-4,many,TRBJ1-5,-
CATSSNSGNTIYF,TGTGCCACCTCTAGTAACTCTGGAAACACCATATATTTT,TRBV15,many,TRBJ1-3,-
CASSISGGRETQYF,TGTGCCAGTAGTATATCCGGGGGGAGAGAGACCCAGTACTTC,TRBV19,many,TRBJ2-5,TRBD2
CASSLLLSGANVLTF,TGTGCCAGCAGCTTATTGCTCTCTGGGGCCAACGTCCTGACTTTC,TRBV11-1,many,TRBJ2-6,-
CSVEGGFRETQYF,TGCAGCGTTGAGGGGGGTTTTCGTGAGACCCAGTACTTC,TRBV29-1,-,TRBJ2-5,-
CASSYSRDQHQETQYF,TGTGCCAGCAGTTACTCTCGGGACCAACACCAAGAGACCCAGTACTTC,TRBV6-2/TRBV6-3,many,TRBJ2-5,-
CASRTDRAYGYTF,TGTGCCAGCAGGACGGACAGGGCCTATGGCTACACCTTC,TRBV6-1,-,TRBJ1-2,TRBD1
CASSRTGGYSNQPQHF,TGTGCCAGCAGTCGGACAGGGGGTTATAGCAATCAGCCCCAGCATTTT,TRBV6-1,-,TRBJ1-5,TRBD1
CASSYSETGTEAFF,TGTGCCAGCAGTTACTCGGAGACAGGGACTGAAGCTTTCTTT,TRBV6-5,many,TRBJ1-1,TRBD1
CASRSGTGLNTEAFF,TGTGCCAGCAGGTCCGGGACAGGGCTGAACACTGAAGCTTTCTTT,TRBV7-2,few,TRBJ1-1,TRBD1
CASSQVGTRFEAFF,TGCGCCAGCAGCCAAGTGGGGACCAGATTTGAAGCTTTCTTT,TRBV4-1,many,TRBJ1-1,-
CASSRSGGSTDTQYF,TGCGCCAGCAGCCGTAGCGGGGGGTCAACAGATACGCAGTATTTT,TRBV4-1,-,TRBJ2-3,TRBD2
CASTPQGGNTEAFF,TGCGCCAGCACTCCTCAGGGCGGAAACACTGAAGCTTTCTTT,TRBV5-1,many,TRBJ1-1,-
CASSGGLAGGKEQYF,TGTGCCAGCAGTGGGGGACTAGCGGGGGGTAAGGAGCAGTACTTC,TRBV2,many,TRBJ2-7,TRBD2
CASSEAEGSGDQPQHF,TGTGCCAGCAGTGAAGCCGAAGGTTCGGGCGATCAGCCCCAGCATTTT,TRBV6-1,-,TRBJ1-5,-
CASSPRSISGNTIYF,TGTGCCAGCAGCCCTAGGTCGATCTCTGGAAACACCATATATTTT,TRBV12-3/TRBV12-4,many,TRBJ1-3,-
CSAPMTANYSYTF,TGCAGTGCTCCGATGACAGCTAACTATAGCTACACCTTC,TRBV20-1,few,TRBJ1-2,-